A selection of T cell receptor beta chains follows, all from one sample in a study of T-cell reconstitution after alpha-beta-depleted transplantation in children. TCRdb ran MiXCR on the PCR reads and lists one entry per CDR3 protein. The sample includes over 300,000 distinct CDR3 sequences, about a tenth seen only once; the top ten take roughly 2.5%. Source: PBMCs from the stem cell graft donor, taken from the stem cell graft. Receptor source: a human donor who donated a stem cell graft to a child with acute lymphoblastic leukemia. The conserved cysteine and the conserved F or W are not part of the CDR3 here.

CDR3aa: ATSGSAGDSYEQY; v_gene: TRBV15; j_gene: TRBJ2-7
CDR3aa: ASSFGTGGAYEQY; v_gene: TRBV12-3/TRBV12-4; j_gene: TRBJ2-7
CDR3aa: ASSLLDYNEQF; v_gene: TRBV5-1; j_gene: TRBJ2-1
CDR3aa: ASSSQGLPDNEQF; v_gene: TRBV28; j_gene: TRBJ2-1
CDR3aa: ASSDGTSNPFNEQF; v_gene: TRBV27; j_gene: TRBJ2-1
CDR3aa: SVDWGSEQY; v_gene: TRBV29-1; j_gene: TRBJ2-7
CDR3aa: SVEDRGYSGTGTQY; v_gene: TRBV29-1; j_gene: TRBJ2-5
CDR3aa: ASSDPASGSQETQY; v_gene: TRBV10-2; j_gene: TRBJ2-5
CDR3aa: SARDKGLAGVSYNEQF; v_gene: TRBV20-1; j_gene: TRBJ2-1
CDR3aa: ASCRPRSGNTIY; v_gene: TRBV21-1; j_gene: TRBJ1-3
CDR3aa: ASSHYRVTEAF; v_gene: TRBV11-2; j_gene: TRBJ1-1
CDR3aa: ASSRDRWDQPQH; v_gene: TRBV7-2; j_gene: TRBJ1-5
CDR3aa: ASSKEGSAANTDTQY; v_gene: TRBV21-1; j_gene: TRBJ2-3
CDR3aa: ASSPTTGINQPQH; v_gene: TRBV27; j_gene: TRBJ1-5
CDR3aa: ASSRGRQQPQH; v_gene: TRBV3-1; j_gene: TRBJ1-5
CDR3aa: ASSLASRVGGLSYEQY; v_gene: TRBV7-8; j_gene: TRBJ2-7
CDR3aa: ASRTGGAWETQY; v_gene: TRBV27; j_gene: TRBJ2-5
CDR3aa: ASSPDMNEETQY; v_gene: TRBV5-1; j_gene: TRBJ2-5
CDR3aa: ASSWASGTGELF; v_gene: TRBV12-3/TRBV12-4; j_gene: TRBJ2-2
CDR3aa: ASSSRRLAGGLPIYEQY; v_gene: TRBV28; j_gene: TRBJ2-7
CDR3aa: ASSRSSNTGELF; v_gene: TRBV4-1; j_gene: TRBJ2-2
CDR3aa: ASSPSGGQIADTQY; v_gene: TRBV12-3/TRBV12-4; j_gene: TRBJ2-3
CDR3aa: ASSLEVRGTGRDTEAF; v_gene: TRBV5-5; j_gene: TRBJ1-1
CDR3aa: ASSSAGTATGELF; v_gene: TRBV9; j_gene: TRBJ2-2
CDR3aa: ASSSQGNSEKLF; v_gene: TRBV7-8; j_gene: TRBJ1-4
CDR3aa: ASSLGATGPDSYEQY; v_gene: TRBV11-3; j_gene: TRBJ2-7
CDR3aa: ASSPGTGDGETQY; v_gene: TRBV18; j_gene: TRBJ2-5
CDR3aa: ASTQATLQGYEQY; v_gene: TRBV4-2; j_gene: TRBJ2-7
CDR3aa: SALRSVSSYNEQF; v_gene: TRBV20-1; j_gene: TRBJ2-1
CDR3aa: ASSLSGKGSYEQY; v_gene: TRBV7-2; j_gene: TRBJ2-7
CDR3aa: ASSAGGHEQF; v_gene: TRBV7-8; j_gene: TRBJ2-1
CDR3aa: ASSHLYAEKNTEAF; v_gene: TRBV12-3/TRBV12-4; j_gene: TRBJ1-1
CDR3aa: SAIHAGALRDTQY; v_gene: TRBV20-1; j_gene: TRBJ2-3
CDR3aa: ASRAGQGVYEQY; v_gene: TRBV6-1; j_gene: TRBJ2-7
CDR3aa: ASRLGPIWTQY; v_gene: TRBV12-2; j_gene: TRBJ2-5
CDR3aa: ASSWTGTSGSYEQY; v_gene: TRBV12-3/TRBV12-4; j_gene: TRBJ2-7
CDR3aa: ASSPTTQGEQY; v_gene: TRBV7-2; j_gene: TRBJ2-7
CDR3aa: ASSATYTGYYGYT; v_gene: TRBV10-2; j_gene: TRBJ1-2
CDR3aa: ASSYSRNPSSHNEQF; v_gene: TRBV6-5; j_gene: TRBJ2-1
CDR3aa: SVGTSGHFEQY; v_gene: TRBV29-1; j_gene: TRBJ2-7
CDR3aa: ASSRSLAVTDTQY; v_gene: TRBV7-2; j_gene: TRBJ2-3
CDR3aa: SARMADRADNEQF; v_gene: TRBV20-1; j_gene: TRBJ2-1
CDR3aa: ASRSGGAKNIQY; v_gene: TRBV28; j_gene: TRBJ2-4
CDR3aa: SAQSSGRADTQY; v_gene: TRBV20-1; j_gene: TRBJ2-3
CDR3aa: ASSPRGASGQETQY; v_gene: TRBV3-1; j_gene: TRBJ2-5
CDR3aa: ASSPNRGLRNTEAF; v_gene: TRBV7-6; j_gene: TRBJ1-1
CDR3aa: SARRWDNEQF; v_gene: TRBV20-1; j_gene: TRBJ2-1
CDR3aa: ASRGGTFNTDTQY; v_gene: TRBV28; j_gene: TRBJ2-3
CDR3aa: ATSRDSARGVEQY; v_gene: TRBV15; j_gene: TRBJ2-7
CDR3aa: ASSSYDRDYEQY; v_gene: TRBV28; j_gene: TRBJ2-7
CDR3aa: ASSQDPGNEQF; v_gene: TRBV4-1; j_gene: TRBJ2-1
CDR3aa: ASSYLSPADTQY; v_gene: TRBV27; j_gene: TRBJ2-3
CDR3aa: AMGTSGNEQF; v_gene: TRBV28; j_gene: TRBJ2-1
CDR3aa: ASQGSYQETQY; v_gene: TRBV7-9; j_gene: TRBJ2-5
CDR3aa: ASSLAPPRVSETQY; v_gene: TRBV7-2; j_gene: TRBJ2-5
CDR3aa: ASSTGGQSGNTIY; v_gene: TRBV18; j_gene: TRBJ1-3
CDR3aa: ASSPGQGQY; v_gene: TRBV2; j_gene: TRBJ2-7